The T cell receptor beta chain described here comes from a study of blood T cell repertoires in COVID-19 (dated by TCRdb to about 2020). Study-level background: The collaborator samples originated in the United States, Italy and Spain and spanned the acute and convalescent phases of COVID-19. The samples were drawn from two sources: the first 160 participants of the ongoing ImmuneRACE study, and 1,200 or so subjects contributed by 6 global collaborators. The repertoires were released in a freely available public database meant as a resource for research on the immune response to SARS-CoV-2. The prospective study material was composed of cDNA or gDNA derived from T cells, B-cell-depleted T cells, or PBMCs. Sample metadata almost always included a de-identified subject ID, COVID-19 status, age in years and sex. Deeply sampled blood TCRbeta repertoires from subjects exposed to, actively infected with, or recovered from COVID-19 were included in the dataset. Where available, HLA class I and class II types were obtained from metadata supplied by the sample provider rather than from assay-based typing.

The germline V gene gives CDR1 as SGHRS and CDR2 as YFSETQ. From cysteine to phenylalanine, the CDR3 is 14 amino acids long. The CDR3 DNA has 42 bases and is translated from base 1. The junction shows trimming of 4 bases on V and 2 bases on J, and the gene matches do not reach 3 bases of it. This clone was seen just once. The antigen it recognizes is unknown. Base quality data are lacking; no much larger clone is found one base away. General conclusions and limits of the study: The quantity of clinical and demographic metadata differed by source and by participant and was supplied without curation.

TCRbeta CDR3 regions were amplified from genomic DNA using the immunoSEQ Assay, a bias-controlled multiplex PCR. The authors' analysis ran thus. The number of nucleated cells in each sample was estimated from the amplification of reference gene primers within the assay. To quantify the absolute abundance of each unique TCRbeta CDR3 rearrangement, sequence reads were collapsed and filtered. Productive Simpson clonality was computed per sample as the square root of Simpson's diversity index over productive rearrangements. TCRdb holds this immuneACCESS table with in-frame rearrangements only. Some clones are missing; in checked studies, unresolved V genes explain under half, and the rest has no known cause. V, J and clone size were drawn from that table, and D and trimming were deduced from the DNA. This sample is represented by about 170,000 clones; roughly 80% of them were singletons. Approximately 2.6% of the sample is held by the ten biggest clonotypes.

The collaborating institutions used their own protocols to collect whole blood in K2EDTA tubes. For TCRbeta analysis, collaborator samples were shipped as frozen whole blood, as isolated PBMCs, or as DNA extracted from either sample type. Sequenced: peripheral blood. The chain uses TRBV5-1 and TRBJ2-7; TRBD2 matches 10 bases in the middle. This receptor was taken from a human donor with acute or convalescent COVID-19. The donor label of this sample is uncertain. The CDR3 here reads CASSPSGSAYEQYF. The nucleotide sequence is given as TGCGCCAGCAGCCCTAGCGGGAGTGCCTACGAGCAGTACTTC.